One TCR beta chain is described in this entry. What it binds is not known. Repertoires were generated with immunoSEQ multiplex PCR, while TCRdb's copy carries only in-frame clones and drops some. The repertoire holds 20,000 to 25,000 clones, with around 95% as singletons. The sorted conventional CD4+ T cells were CD25-low and CD127-high, with genomic DNA sequenced. The source of the sample is a study of regulatory and conventional T cells in RAG deficiency. Study findings and constraints: Patient subsets had shorter CDR3s; Omenn Treg-Tconv overlap exceeded 85%. Shannon entropy was markedly lower and Simpson indices higher in RAG-deficient patients than control T-cell subsets.

The sample was also linked to a second study, of regulatory T cells. That report notes: The PCR used 52 TRBV and 13 TRBJ primers. Patient repertoires had restricted TRB V-J pairs and skewed V and J usage, most in Tregs.

This sequence originates from a human donor in good health. Material for sequencing was CD25- CD4+ T cells sorted from blood.

CDR3 region: CASSLGDRGLNEQFF. The CDR3 DNA follows: TGCGCCAGCAGCTTAGGGGACAGGGGGCTCAATGAGCAGTTCTTC. The chain recombines TRBV5-1 with TRBJ2-1; 12 bases align to TRBD1. Germline V gene lookup returns CDR1 SGHRS and CDR2 YFSETQ. The CDR3 length is 15 residues. With 2 bases clipped from V and 6 bases from J, the junction kept 3 bases outside the gene matches.